This T cell receptor (beta chain) was sequenced in a study of cytomegalovirus exposure and HLA in healthy donors (dated by TCRdb to about 2017). Concerning the study at large: According to an earlier analysis of a few hundred of the donors, about 170 million T cells yielded roughly 110 million unique TCR beta sequences and more than 250 Gb of sequence data. Genome-wide SNP genotypes for about 60% of the roughly 700 donors were used in a later genetic analysis, which treated that subset as a discovery cohort. An earlier analysis of around 540 of the donors applied high-throughput TCR beta sequencing to assess whether each TCR beta V gene segment acted as functional or pseudogenic. Typing coverage varied by locus: roughly 620-640 donors for A, B, C, DRB1 and DQB1; about 520 for DQA1; over 600 for DPA1; approximately 450 for DPB1. Of the roughly 390 genotyped donors, 81% were placed in the genetic ancestry cluster associated with self-reported Caucasian donors. Both class I and class II loci were covered by HLA typing, at four-digit resolution. All discovery cohort repertoires had been generated using a single sequencing platform. Using immunosequencing, the study profiled T cell repertoires from about 620 subjects and related those repertoires to cytomegalovirus serostatus. High-throughput TCR immunosequencing, statistical association of individual TCRs with disease status, and machine learning were combined to predict cytomegalovirus infection status. The study aimed to test whether signatures of past pathogen exposure could be identified by cataloging public T cell receptors. Four to six DR-DQ haplotypes were handled as single units for association and clustering, since linkage in the cohort was strong. In a later analysis, previously published TCR beta repertoires from hundreds of donors were re-analyzed and high-resolution HLA genotyping was added so that TCR occurrence patterns could be studied. Among about 410 genotyped donors of the cohort, an average of around 250,000 unique TCR beta nucleotide sequences was sequenced per donor, of which about 19% were non-productive. Donor age, sex, ethnicity and CMV serostatus were compiled alongside the repertoire data. Rather than using new phenotypic data, the later analysis identified candidate immune exposures from TCR beta sequences and from how often those sequences occurred across donors. In addition to the first cohort of around 670 subjects, a separate validation cohort of about 120 different subjects was used. Around 320 gigabases of sequencing data and some 85 million unique TCR sequences were included in an early release covering 550 to 800 HLA-typed donors.

Reading the germline V gene gives CDR1 SGHRS and CDR2 YFSETQ. The CDR3 covers 17 residues, taking in both the cysteine and the phenylalanine. Here the CDR3 DNA is all that survives: 51 bases in frame from base 1. After removal of 4 bases from V and 5 bases from J, the junction retains 13 bases not matched to a gene. The protocol used for the library was the immunoSEQ multiplex PCR assay. For the multiplex PCR, a mixture combining 60 forward primers for TCR Vbeta segments and 13 reverse primers for TCR Jbeta segments was used. Amplification of the CDR3 region of rearranged TCR beta genes was performed with a multiplex PCR assay on genomic DNA. The amplified TCR beta libraries were sequenced on the Illumina HiSeq System as 87-base-pair reads. The authors processed their data as follows. In a later analysis, 80 million or so unique TCR beta chains were counted across the 500 to 700 repertoires, and roughly 11 million of these chains were shared by at least two donors. Raw reads were error-corrected and collapsed into unique sequences with a nearest-neighbor algorithm that merged closely related sequences to remove PCR and sequencing errors. Alignment of CDR3 sequences to IMGT reference sequences was used to assign V, D and J gene segments. For a sequence to be retained, a match of at least six nucleotides to both a V gene segment and a J gene segment was required. A rearrangement was called productive if the CDR3 had no stop codons and remained in frame with V and J, and every other rearrangement was called non-productive. Following IMGT convention, CDR3 was defined as the stretch from the second conserved V-encoded cysteine up to the conserved J-encoded phenylalanine. The earlier analysis of about 530 of the donors excluded any sequence lacking an unambiguous match to a single V gene segment. An earlier analysis of several hundred of the donors called V segments functional above 56.7% productive rearrangements and segregating when the between-donor standard deviation exceeded 5%. A statistical classification framework was built to diagnose cytomegalovirus status from the catalog of TCR beta chain sequences. V and J gene assignment, in a later analysis, came from comparing TCR nucleotide sequences with IMGT/GENE-DB human TR gene sequences. In a later analysis, CDR3 sequences and most-parsimonious VDJ recombination scenarios were assigned using the TCRdist pipeline. A later analysis defined each TCR beta chain by its CDR3 amino acid sequence plus V-gene family, and excluded reads lacking a unique V-gene family. In a later analysis, approximately 590 highly shared, low-generation-probability nucleotide sequences were removed to address suspected cross-contamination and a sequencing artifact. For each public chain, a later analysis derived a clonal expansion index from normalized ranks of inferred template counts within each repertoire. In a later analysis, generation probabilities were computed with a VDJ recombination model fitted to out-of-frame rearrangements, and the resulting probabilities were checked against IGoR. In a later analysis, hypergeometric tests were used to score TCR-TCR, TCR-HLA and TCR-CMV co-occurrence, with a repertoire-size bias correction applied to TCR pairs. To estimate false discovery rates, a later analysis permuted the HLA or CMV assignments 20 times. In a later analysis, co-occurring TCRs were grouped with DBSCAN, and TCRdist sequence similarity was added when clustering was performed within HLA-allele-positive subsets. Co-occurrence clustering excluded repertoires with fewer than 30,000 or more than 120,000 public chains, plus five with anomalous nucleotide sharing. TCRdb re-hosts the immuneACCESS table, in-frame sequences only. Its copies lack some clones; in the studies checked, an unresolved V gene accounts for under half of them, and the cause for the rest is not known. That table furnishes V, J and clone size, whereas the DNA furnished D and trimming. This sample comprises about 140,000 clones, approximately 71% of them detected only once. The ten biggest clones cover roughly 12% of the sample.

In its sample, this clone was seen once. The clone's antigen remains unknown. No clone much larger than this one lies a single base away; base qualities are absent. Study-wide findings and limitations: For the cohort, immune exposure information was limited to CMV serostatus. Because the 87-base-pair reads could not distinguish some IMGT-functional V segments, including TRBV6-2 and TRBV6-3, those segments were excluded. Cytomegalovirus status was reported to be diagnosed by the classifier with high specificity and sensitivity in both the original and validation cohorts. In a later analysis, TCR association rates were found to vary across HLA loci, with the most associated TCRs seen for DRB1 alleles and the fewest for HLA-C alleles. The sequencing pipeline was judged likely to have produced a cluster of highly shared sequence variants as a technical artifact. Sequencing depth was assumed to be roughly uniform across donors in the presence/absence analyses, though that assumption may not hold. The study gave a list of some 150 TCR beta chains associated with cytomegalovirus. In a later analysis, most CMV-associated TCR beta chains were found to appear HLA-restricted, with HLA associations seemingly driven largely by CMV exposure. In an earlier analysis of more than 500 of the donors, most TCR beta V segments appeared in productive rearrangements about 87% or about 30% of the time, broadly matching IMGT annotations. A later analysis reported that several top co-occurrence clusters appeared linked to parvovirus B19, influenza, CMV and Epstein-Barr virus. The authors suggested that the approach could potentially be extended to other disease states and immunological phenotypes. Because HLA typing was missing for some donors at each locus, association tests included only the typed subset. Across donors, most TCR sequences were observed very rarely, whereas some public TCRs were present in many individuals. A later genetic analysis reported fewer N-insertions in productive TCRs among donors in an Asian-associated ancestry cluster than the roughly 700-donor mean. Compared with equally common non-associated chains, HLA-associated TCR beta chains in a later analysis were more clonally expanded and had lower generation probabilities. Around 16 rarely observed V segments, including chromosome 9 orphons, were excluded from the earlier analysis of about 600 of the donors because counts were too low. A further reported finding was that TCR beta sequences accurately predicted the HLA-A and HLA-B alleles for most subjects in the first cohort. Strong co-occurrence of HLA alleles, especially DR and DQ, made assigning TCR associations to individual alleles difficult. Correlated functional status among segregating V segments might reflect linkage disequilibrium, but an unknown experimental factor could not be ruled out. At a false discovery rate of 0.05, a later analysis linked some 17,000 TCR beta sequences to specific HLA alleles. In vitro tests confirmed that three of the cytomegalovirus-associated TCR beta chains recognize cytomegalovirus antigens. In a later genetic analysis, a missense DCLRE1C variant was associated with V-gene and J-gene trimming of TCR beta chains, and the association was replicated in an independent cohort. In this cohort, only TCR beta chains were sequenced, and detectable features were limited by the absence of alpha or paired-chain data.

In total, roughly 670 healthy bone marrow donors made up the cohort. All cohort members were sampled while nominally healthy, although unrecorded immune exposures were likely present. The donor was CMV seropositive and was included in the group of some 290 seropositive cohort members. Each donor provided a peripheral blood sample, and peripheral blood mononuclear cells were used for TCR beta sequencing. Genomic DNA was extracted from the blood cell samples with the Qiagen DNeasy Blood Extraction Kit. This TCR was recovered from a man between 18 and 35 years old in good health and CMV-seropositive. The sample consisted of PBMCs. The sequence is built from TRBV5-1 and TRBJ2-2, and TRBD2 aligns with 8 junction nucleotides. The DNA sequence follows: TGCGCCAGCAGCACGAACCCGGGGACTAGTAAGACCGGGGAGCTGTTTTTT. It encodes CASSTNPGTSKTGELFF.